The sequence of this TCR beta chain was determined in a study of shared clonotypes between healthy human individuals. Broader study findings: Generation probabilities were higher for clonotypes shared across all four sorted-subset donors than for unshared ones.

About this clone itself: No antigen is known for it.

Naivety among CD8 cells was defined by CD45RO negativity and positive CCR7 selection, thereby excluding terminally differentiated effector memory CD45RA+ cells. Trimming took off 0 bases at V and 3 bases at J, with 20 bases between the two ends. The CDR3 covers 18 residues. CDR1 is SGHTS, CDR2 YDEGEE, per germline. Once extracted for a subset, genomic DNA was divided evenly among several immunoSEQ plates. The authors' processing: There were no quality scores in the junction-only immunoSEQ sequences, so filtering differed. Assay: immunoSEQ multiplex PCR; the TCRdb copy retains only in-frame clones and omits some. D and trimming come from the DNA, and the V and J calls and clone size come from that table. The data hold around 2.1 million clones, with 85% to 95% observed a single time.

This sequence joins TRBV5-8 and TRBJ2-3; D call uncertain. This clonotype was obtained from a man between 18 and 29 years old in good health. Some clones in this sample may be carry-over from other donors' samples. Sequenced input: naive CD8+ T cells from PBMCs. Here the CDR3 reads CASSLEGSRTPGTDTQYF. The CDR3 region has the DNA TGTGCCAGCAGCTTGGAAGGGTCTAGGACCCCCGGGACAGATACGCAGTATTTT.